This T cell receptor beta chain was documented in a study of blood T cell repertoires in COVID-19. Study summary: From T cells, B-cell-depleted T cells, or PBMCs came the material, which was cDNA or gDNA.

As originally analysed: The assay estimated nucleated cells by amplifying reference gene primers. Sequencing was performed with immunoSEQ multiplex PCR; in TCRdb, only in-frame clones are kept and a portion is missing. The V and J calls and the clone size are those of that table, but D and trimming were determined from the DNA. The table includes 250,000 to 350,000 clones, nearly 90% detected once. Ages ranged from about 18 to 90 years, with residence in 24 US areas. Allocation to cohorts depended on clinical history reported by the participants. Germline lookup yields CDR1 WNHNN and CDR2 SYGVQD (reference sequence). The junction had 9 bases not matched to a gene; V was cut back by 4 bases and J by 6 bases. The CDR3 runs to 15 residues.

Sequencing input: PBMCs or T cells enriched from blood (not recorded which). The chain has TRBV10-1 and TRBJ2-3, with 8 nucleotides matching TRBD1. This receptor was identified in a woman in her twenties or thirties who had recovered from COVID-19. CDR3 coding DNA: TGCGCCAGCAGTGCACGGGCAGGGGGCAGGGATACGCAGTATTTT. It codes for CASSARAGGRDTQYF.